This TCR beta chain was identified in a study of T cell changes during pregnancy in multiple sclerosis. With 2 bases removed from V and 12 bases from J, the gap between germline ends came to 11 bases. The germline gives CDR1 MDHEN, CDR2 SYDVKM. The CDR3 consists of 12 residues. Generated by immunoSEQ multiplex PCR, the TCRdb table keeps only in-frame clones and is missing some. The table records roughly 58,000 clones, roughly 94% of them present only once. Sequenced material: CD8+ T cells from peripheral blood mononuclear cells, taken in the third trimester of pregnancy. The sequence was obtained from a female donor with multiple sclerosis, enrolled in a pregnancy study. This chain links TRBV28 with TRBJ1-5, with no clear D. CDR3 sequence (DNA): TGTGCCAGCAGTTTAAGCGGTTCCAACCAGCATTTT. The encoded protein is CASSLSGSNQHF.